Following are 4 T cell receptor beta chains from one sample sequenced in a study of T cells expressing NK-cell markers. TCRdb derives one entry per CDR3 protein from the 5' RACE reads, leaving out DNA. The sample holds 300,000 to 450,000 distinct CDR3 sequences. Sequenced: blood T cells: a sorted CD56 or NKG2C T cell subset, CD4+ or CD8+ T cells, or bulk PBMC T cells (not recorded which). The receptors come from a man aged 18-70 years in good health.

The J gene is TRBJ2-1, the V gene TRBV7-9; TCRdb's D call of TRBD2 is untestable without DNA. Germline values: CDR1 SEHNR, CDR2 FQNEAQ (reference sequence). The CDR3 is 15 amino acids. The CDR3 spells CASSLMAGGKNEQFF.

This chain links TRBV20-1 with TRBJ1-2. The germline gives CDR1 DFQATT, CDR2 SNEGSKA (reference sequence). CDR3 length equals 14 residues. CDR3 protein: CSAPPHVNNYGYTF.

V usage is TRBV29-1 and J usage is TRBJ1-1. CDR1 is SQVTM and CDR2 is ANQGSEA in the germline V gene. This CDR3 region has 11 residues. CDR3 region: CSAWDGRRSFF.

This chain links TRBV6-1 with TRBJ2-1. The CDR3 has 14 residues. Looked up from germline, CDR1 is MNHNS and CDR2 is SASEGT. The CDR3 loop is CASRKGLVKNEQFF.